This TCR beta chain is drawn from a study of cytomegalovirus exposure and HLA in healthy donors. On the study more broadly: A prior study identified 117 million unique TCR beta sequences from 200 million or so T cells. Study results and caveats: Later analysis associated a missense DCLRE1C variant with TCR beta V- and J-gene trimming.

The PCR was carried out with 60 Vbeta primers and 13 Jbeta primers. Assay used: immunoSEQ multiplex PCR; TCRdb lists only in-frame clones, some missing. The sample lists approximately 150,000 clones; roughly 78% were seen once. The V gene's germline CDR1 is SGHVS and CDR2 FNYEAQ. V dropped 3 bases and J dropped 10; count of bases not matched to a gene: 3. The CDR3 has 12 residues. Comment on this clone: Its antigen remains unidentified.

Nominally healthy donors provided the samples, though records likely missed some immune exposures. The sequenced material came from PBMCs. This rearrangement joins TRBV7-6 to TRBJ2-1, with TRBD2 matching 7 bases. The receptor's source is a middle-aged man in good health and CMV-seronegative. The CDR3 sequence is CASSFRSGEQFF. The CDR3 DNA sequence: TGTGCCAGCAGCTTCCGTAGCGGGGAGCAGTTCTTC.